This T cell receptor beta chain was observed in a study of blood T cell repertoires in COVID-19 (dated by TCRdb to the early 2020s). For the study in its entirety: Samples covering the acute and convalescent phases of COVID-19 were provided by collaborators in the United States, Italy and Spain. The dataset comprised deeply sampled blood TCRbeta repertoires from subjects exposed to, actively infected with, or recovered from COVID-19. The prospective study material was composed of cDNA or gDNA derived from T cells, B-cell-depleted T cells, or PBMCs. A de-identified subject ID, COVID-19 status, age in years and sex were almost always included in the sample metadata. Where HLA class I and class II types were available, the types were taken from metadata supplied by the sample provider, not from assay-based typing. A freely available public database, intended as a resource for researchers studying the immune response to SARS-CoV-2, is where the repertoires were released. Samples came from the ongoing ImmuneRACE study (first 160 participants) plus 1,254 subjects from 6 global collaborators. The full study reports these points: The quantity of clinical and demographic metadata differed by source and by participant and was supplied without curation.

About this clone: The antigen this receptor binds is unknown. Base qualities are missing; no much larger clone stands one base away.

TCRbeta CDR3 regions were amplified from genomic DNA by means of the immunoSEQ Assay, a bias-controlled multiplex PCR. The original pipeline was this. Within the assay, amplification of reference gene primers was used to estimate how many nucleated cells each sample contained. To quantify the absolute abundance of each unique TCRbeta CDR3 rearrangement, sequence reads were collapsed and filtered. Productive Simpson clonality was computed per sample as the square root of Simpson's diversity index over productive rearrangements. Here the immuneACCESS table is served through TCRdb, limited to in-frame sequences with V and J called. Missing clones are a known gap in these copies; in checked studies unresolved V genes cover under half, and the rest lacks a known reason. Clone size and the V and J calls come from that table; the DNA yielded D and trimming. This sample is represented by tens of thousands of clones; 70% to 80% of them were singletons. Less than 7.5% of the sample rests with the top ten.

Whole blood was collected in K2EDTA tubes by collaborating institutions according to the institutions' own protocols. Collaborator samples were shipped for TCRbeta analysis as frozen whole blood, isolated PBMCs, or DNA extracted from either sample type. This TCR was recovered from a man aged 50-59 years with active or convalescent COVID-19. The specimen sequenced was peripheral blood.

DNA sequence: TGTGCCAGCAGTTCTCTTGGGGGGGGCCCCACAGATACGCAGTATTTT. Translated, it gives CASSSLGGGPTDTQYF. The rearrangement joined TRBV7-3 to TRBJ2-3; the D region possibly corresponds to TRBD2 (7 bases align). CDR1 and CDR2 were assigned from the germline V gene as SGHTA and FQGTGA. Counted from cysteine to phenylalanine, this CDR3 has 16 amino acids. The sequence is cut down to CDR3 DNA, 48 bases in frame from base 1. Relative to germline, V is 6 bases shorter and J is 2 bases shorter, with 18 bases between their ends.